Below are 17 T cell receptor beta chains sequenced from a single sample in a study of monozygotic twins with inflammatory bowel disease. No DNA is given; TCRdb re-called the 5' RACE reads and lists each CDR3 protein once. Here the sample table reports about 160,000 distinct CDR3 sequences. Sequencing was done on a sample of blood. These receptors were obtained from a human donor with ulcerative colitis or Crohn's disease, or a healthy co-twin of an affected twin (not recorded which).

The chain recombines TRBV28 with TRBJ1-2; checking the TCRdb D call of TRBD1 is not possible without DNA. The CDR3 sequence is 16 residues long. Looked up from germline, CDR1 is MDHEN and CDR2 is SYDVKM. CDR3: CASRPRTGTGTRGYTF.

The chain is built from TRBV7-8 and TRBJ1-4. Germline lookup yields CDR1 SGHVS and CDR2 FQNEAQ. This CDR3 is built from 16 residues. CDR3 residues: CASSPNRAVVGEKLFF.

V usage is TRBV20-1 and J usage is TRBJ1-5. The CDR3 extends over 15 amino acids. Per the germline V gene, CDR1 is DFQATT and CDR2 is SNEGSKA (reference sequence). This chain's CDR3 is CSARVKESGNQPQHF.

The chain has TRBV20-1 and TRBJ2-1; the D call from TCRdb, TRBD1, cannot be confirmed without DNA. The CDR3 has 15 residues. Germline V gives CDR1 DFQATT, CDR2 SNEGSKA (reference sequence). CDR3 sequence reads: CSARVLAGGTGEQFF.

V is TRBV7-2 and J is TRBJ2-5; TCRdb's D gene call, TRBD1, goes unchecked for lack of DNA. CDR1 SGHTA and CDR2 FQGNSA come from the germline V gene. This CDR3 region has 14 residues. The chain's CDR3 is CASSPGQGALAQYF.

The J gene is TRBJ2-5, the V gene TRBV12-3 or TRBV12-4. This CDR3 contains 14 residues. The CDR3 sequence: CASSRQGVQETQYF.

This sequence joins TRBV28 and TRBJ2-3; absent DNA, TCRdb's TRBD2 call cannot be checked. Germline values: CDR1 MDHEN, CDR2 SYDVKM. This CDR3 has 18 amino acids. This chain's CDR3 is CASSSNPRLAGGRDTQYF.

CDR3 loop: CASSQGAIKETQYF. The chain uses TRBV5-1 and TRBJ2-5; the TCRdb call, TRBD1, lacks DNA for checking. From germline, CDR1 is SGHRS and CDR2 YFSETQ. This CDR3 contains 14 residues.

The V gene is TRBV19, the J gene TRBJ1-1. Germline CDR1 reads LNHDA; CDR2 reads SQIVND (reference sequence). The CDR3 is 14 residues long. The CDR3 sequence: CASSIGGGGTEAFF.

The chain employs TRBV7-2 and TRBJ2-7. This CDR3 spans 15 amino acids. Germline CDR1 and CDR2: SGHTA and FQGNSA. The CDR3 here is CASSLQSEALHEQYF.

The V gene is TRBV3-1, the J gene TRBJ2-1; TCRdb lists TRBD1, though no DNA is available to test this call. Germline V gene lookup returns CDR1 LGHDT and CDR2 YNNKEL (reference sequence). This CDR3 comprises 14 residues. The CDR3 region is CASSQAQQDNEQFF.

The J gene is TRBJ2-7, the V gene TRBV10-3; the TCRdb D gene call, TRBD1, has no DNA to confirm it. From germline, CDR1 is ENHRY and CDR2 SYGVKD. The CDR3 runs 16 residues. The CDR3 loop is CAISEPRAGVAGEQYF.

The chain uses TRBV7-8 and TRBJ2-5; TCRdb picks TRBD1, but there is no DNA to check that call. The germline V gene has CDR1 SGHVS and CDR2 FQNEAQ. CDR3 length equals 14 residues. This CDR3 is CASSENRGSETQYF.

The CDR3 loop is CASSLDGGDRGRDYGYTF. The V call is TRBV11-1, the J call TRBJ1-2; the D call from TCRdb, TRBD1, cannot be confirmed without DNA. Germline V gene lookup returns CDR1 SGHAT and CDR2 FQDESV (reference sequence). This CDR3 spans 18 amino acids.

The genes are TRBV7-7 and TRBJ2-3. This CDR3 comprises 15 residues. The germline V gene encodes CDR1 SSHAT and CDR2 FNYEAQ (reference sequence). The chain's CDR3 is CASSRGRTSTDTQYF.

The chain links TRBV11-2 to TRBJ1-1; there is no DNA to check the TCRdb D call of TRBD1. The CDR3 runs to 14 residues. CDR1 is SGHAT and CDR2 is FQNNGV in the germline V gene. CDR3 sequence reads: CASSLVGRVGEAFF. The whole variable domain, filled in from reference TRBV11-2 and TRBJ1-1, reads EAGVAQSPRYKIIEKRQSVAFWCNPISGHATLYWYQQILGQGPKLLIQFQNNGVVDDSQLPKDRFSAERLKGVDSTLKIQPAKLEDSAVYLCASSLVGRVGEAFFGQGTRLTVV.

The chain has TRBV21-1 and TRBJ2-7; TCRdb designates TRBD1, a call that cannot be tested without DNA. TRBV21-1 is termed a pseudogene. The CDR3 runs to 16 residues. The CDR3 loop is CASSLRAGTISYEQYF.